The TCR beta chain described here comes from a study of OX40 agonist ivuxolimab in advanced cancers. Overall study: It was permissible to have had prior anti-PD-1, anti-PD-L1 or anti-CTLA-4 therapy, and approximately 40% had some. Regarding the study as a whole: CD8+ T cells showed, on average, more clonal expansion than CD4+ cells. Low levels of normalized T-cell clonal expansion also appeared in some nonresponders.

Turning to this clone: Its antigen is not identified.

This CDR3 comprises 16 residues. Trimming removed 4 bases at V and 7 bases at J, with 23 bases between. Germline-derived CDR1 and CDR2 are MDHEN and SYDVKM. Assay used: immunoSEQ multiplex PCR; TCRdb lists only in-frame clones, some missing. The sample has 55,000 to 70,000 clones; about 85% are singletons. The V call is TRBV28, the J call TRBJ2-7; no clear D. The sequence was obtained from an adult with an advanced solid tumor such as melanoma, head and neck, liver or kidney cancer. The source material was CD4+ or CD8+ T cells sorted from blood, sampled in a trial of the OX40 agonist ivuxolimab. CDR3 protein: CASSSTSDGGVGEQYF. In DNA form, the CDR3 reads TGTGCCAGCAGTTCCACCTCGGACGGTGGGGTGGGGGAGCAGTACTTC.